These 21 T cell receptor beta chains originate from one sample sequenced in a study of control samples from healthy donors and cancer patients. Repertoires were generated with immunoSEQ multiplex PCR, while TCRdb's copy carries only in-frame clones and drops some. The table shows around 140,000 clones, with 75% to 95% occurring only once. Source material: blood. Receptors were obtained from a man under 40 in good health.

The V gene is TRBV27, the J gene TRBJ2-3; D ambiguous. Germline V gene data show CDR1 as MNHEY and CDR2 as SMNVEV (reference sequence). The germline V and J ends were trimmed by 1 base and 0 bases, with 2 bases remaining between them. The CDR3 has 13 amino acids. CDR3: CASSLFSTDTQYF. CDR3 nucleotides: TGTGCCAGCAGTTTATTCAGCACAGATACGCAGTATTTT.

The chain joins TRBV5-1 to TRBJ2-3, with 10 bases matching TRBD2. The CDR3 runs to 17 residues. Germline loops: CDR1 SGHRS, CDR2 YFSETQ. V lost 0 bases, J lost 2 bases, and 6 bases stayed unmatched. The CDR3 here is CASSLGTTSGATDTQYF. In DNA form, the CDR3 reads TGCGCCAGCAGCTTGGGAACTACTAGCGGGGCCACAGATACGCAGTATTTT.

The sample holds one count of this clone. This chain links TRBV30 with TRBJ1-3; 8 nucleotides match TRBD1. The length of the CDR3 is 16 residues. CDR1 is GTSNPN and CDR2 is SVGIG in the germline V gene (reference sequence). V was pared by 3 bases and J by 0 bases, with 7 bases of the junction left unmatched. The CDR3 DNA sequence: TGTGCCTGGAGGGTACAGGGACAGGCCTCTGGAAACACCATATATTTT. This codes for CAWRVQGQASGNTIYF.

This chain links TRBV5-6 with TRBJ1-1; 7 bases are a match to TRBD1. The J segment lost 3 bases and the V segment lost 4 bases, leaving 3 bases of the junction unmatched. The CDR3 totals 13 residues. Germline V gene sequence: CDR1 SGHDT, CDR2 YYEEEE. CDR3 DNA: TGTGCCAGCAGCGACGACAGGGACACTGAAGCTTTCTTT. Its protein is CASSDDRDTEAFF.

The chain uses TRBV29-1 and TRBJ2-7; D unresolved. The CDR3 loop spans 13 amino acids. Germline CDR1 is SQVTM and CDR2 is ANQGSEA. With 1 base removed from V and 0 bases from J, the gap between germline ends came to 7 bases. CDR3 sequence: CSVEGEGSYEQYF. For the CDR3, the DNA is TGCAGCGTTGAAGGGGAAGGCTCCTACGAGCAGTACTTC.

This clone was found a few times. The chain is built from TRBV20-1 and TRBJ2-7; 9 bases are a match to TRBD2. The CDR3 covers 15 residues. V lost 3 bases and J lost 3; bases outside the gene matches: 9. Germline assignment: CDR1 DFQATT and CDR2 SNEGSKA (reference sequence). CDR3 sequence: CSASLPLRGGYEQYF. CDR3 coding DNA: TGCAGTGCTAGTCTGCCCCTGCGGGGGGGCTACGAGCAGTACTTC.

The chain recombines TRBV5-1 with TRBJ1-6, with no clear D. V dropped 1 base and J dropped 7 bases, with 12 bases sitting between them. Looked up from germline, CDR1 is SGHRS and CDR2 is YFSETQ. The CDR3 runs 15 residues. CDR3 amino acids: CASSLSAPGNSPLHF. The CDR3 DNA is TGCGCCAGCAGCTTGTCTGCGCCGGGGAATTCACCCCTCCACTTT.

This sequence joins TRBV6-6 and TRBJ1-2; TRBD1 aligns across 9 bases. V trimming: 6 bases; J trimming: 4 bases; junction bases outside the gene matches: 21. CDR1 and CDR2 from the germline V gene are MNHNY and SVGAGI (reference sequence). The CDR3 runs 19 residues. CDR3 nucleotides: TGTGCCAGCAGCTGGCGAATGTGGGACAGGGAGGCCCTAACCTATGGCTACACCTTC. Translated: CASSWRMWDREALTYGYTF.

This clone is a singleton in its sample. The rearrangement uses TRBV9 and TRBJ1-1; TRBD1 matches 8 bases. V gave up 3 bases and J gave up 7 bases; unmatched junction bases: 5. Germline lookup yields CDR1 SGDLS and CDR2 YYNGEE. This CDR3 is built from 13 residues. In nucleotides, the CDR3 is TGTGCCAGCAGCGGGACAGGGTCTAGTGAAGCTTTCTTT. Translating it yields CASSGTGSSEAFF.

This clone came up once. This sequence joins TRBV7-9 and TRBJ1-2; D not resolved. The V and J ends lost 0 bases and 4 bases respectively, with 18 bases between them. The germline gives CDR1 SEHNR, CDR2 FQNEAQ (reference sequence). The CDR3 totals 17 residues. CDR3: CASSLARPGLGLYGYTF. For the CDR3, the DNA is TGTGCCAGCAGCTTAGCAAGGCCTGGGTTAGGACTCTATGGCTACACCTTC.

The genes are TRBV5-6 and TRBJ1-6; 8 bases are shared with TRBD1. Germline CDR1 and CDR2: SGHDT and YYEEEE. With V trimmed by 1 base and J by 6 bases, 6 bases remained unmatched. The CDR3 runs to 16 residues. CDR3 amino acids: CASSLSRGHGNSPLHF. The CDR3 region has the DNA TGTGCCAGCAGCTTGAGCAGGGGGCATGGTAATTCACCCCTCCACTTT.

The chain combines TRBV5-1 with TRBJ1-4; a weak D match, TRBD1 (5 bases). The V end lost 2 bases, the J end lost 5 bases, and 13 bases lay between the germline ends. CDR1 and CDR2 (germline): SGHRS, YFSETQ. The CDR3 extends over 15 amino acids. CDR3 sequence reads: CASSLDGALNEKLFF. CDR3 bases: TGCGCCAGCAGCTTAGATGGGGCCCTGAATGAAAAACTGTTTTTT.

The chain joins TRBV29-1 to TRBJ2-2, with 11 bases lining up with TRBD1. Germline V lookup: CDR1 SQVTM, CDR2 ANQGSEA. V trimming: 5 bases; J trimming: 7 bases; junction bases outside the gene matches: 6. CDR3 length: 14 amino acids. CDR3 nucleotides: TGCAGCGTTCGGACAGGGGGCGCGGTCGGGGAGCTGTTTTTT. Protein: CSVRTGGAVGELFF.

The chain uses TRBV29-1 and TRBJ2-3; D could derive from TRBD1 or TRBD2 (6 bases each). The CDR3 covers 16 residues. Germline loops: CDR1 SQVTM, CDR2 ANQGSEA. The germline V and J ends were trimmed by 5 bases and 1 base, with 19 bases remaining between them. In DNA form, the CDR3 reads TGCAGCGTTTCCGGGGGCCCTAGCACACGCACAGATACGCAGTATTTT. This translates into CSVSGGPSTRTDTQYF.

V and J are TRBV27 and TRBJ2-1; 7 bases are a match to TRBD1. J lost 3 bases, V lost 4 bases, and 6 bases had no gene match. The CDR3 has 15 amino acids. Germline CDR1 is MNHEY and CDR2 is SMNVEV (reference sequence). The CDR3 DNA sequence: TGTGCCAGCAGTTCCGCGTGGGACAGCTACAATGAGCAGTTCTTC. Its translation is CASSSAWDSYNEQFF.

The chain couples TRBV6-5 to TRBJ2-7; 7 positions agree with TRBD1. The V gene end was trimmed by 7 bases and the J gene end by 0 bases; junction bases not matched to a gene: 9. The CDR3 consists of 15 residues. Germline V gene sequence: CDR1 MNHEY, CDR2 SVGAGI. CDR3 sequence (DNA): TGTGCCAGCAAGATAGTTTGGGACAGCTCCTACGAGCAGTACTTC. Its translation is CASKIVWDSSYEQYF.

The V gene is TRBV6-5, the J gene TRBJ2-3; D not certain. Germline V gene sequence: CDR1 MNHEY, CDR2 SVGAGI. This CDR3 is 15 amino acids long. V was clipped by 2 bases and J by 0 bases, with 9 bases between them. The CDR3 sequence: CASSYDGASTDTQYF. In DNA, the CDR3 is TGTGCCAGCAGTTACGACGGTGCTAGCACAGATACGCAGTATTTT.

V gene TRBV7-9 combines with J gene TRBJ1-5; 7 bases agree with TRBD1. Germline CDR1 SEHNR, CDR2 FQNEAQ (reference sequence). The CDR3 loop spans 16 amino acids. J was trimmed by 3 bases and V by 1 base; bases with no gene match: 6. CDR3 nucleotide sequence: TGTGCCAGCAGCTTAGAGGGGGGACAGAACAATCAGCCCCAGCATTTT. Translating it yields CASSLEGGQNNQPQHF.

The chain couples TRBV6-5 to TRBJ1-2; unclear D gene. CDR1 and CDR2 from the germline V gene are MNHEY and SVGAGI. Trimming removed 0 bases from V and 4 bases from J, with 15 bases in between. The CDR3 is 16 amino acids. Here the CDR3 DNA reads TGTGCCAGCAGTTACTCTTTCTTCGATGGAAGCTATGGCTACACCTTC. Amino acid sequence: CASSYSFFDGSYGYTF.

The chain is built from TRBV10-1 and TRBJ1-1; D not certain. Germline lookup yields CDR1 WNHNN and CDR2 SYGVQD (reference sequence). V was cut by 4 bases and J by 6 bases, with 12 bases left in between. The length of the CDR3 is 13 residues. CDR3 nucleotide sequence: TGCGCCAGCAGTGTTGGGGTGATAGCTGAAGCTTTCTTT. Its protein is CASSVGVIAEAFF.

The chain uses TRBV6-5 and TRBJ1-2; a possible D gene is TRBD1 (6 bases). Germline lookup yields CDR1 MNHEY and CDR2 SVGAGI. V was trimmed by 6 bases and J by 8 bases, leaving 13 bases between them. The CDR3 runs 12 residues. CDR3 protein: CASRQRRGGYTF. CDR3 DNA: TGTGCCAGCAGACAAAGGAGGGGGGGCTACACCTTC.